This T cell receptor (beta chain) is from a study of blood T cell repertoires in COVID-19. CDR3 length equals 16 residues. V gave up 0 bases and J gave up 3 bases; unmatched junction bases: 3. CDR1 is SGHTS, CDR2 YDEGEE, per germline. This table comes from immunoSEQ multiplex PCR, and its TCRdb copy is limited to in-frame clones, with some not included. This table has about 150,000 clones, roughly 80% appearing once. The rearrangement links TRBV5-8 to TRBJ1-3, with 10 bases that match TRBD1. The material sequenced was peripheral blood. The clonotype was recovered from a man aged 55-75 years who had recovered from COVID-19. Here the CDR3 reads CASSLVGTGVGNTIYF. For the CDR3, the DNA is TGTGCCAGCAGCTTGGTCGGGACAGGGGTTGGAAACACCATATATTTT.